What follows are 30 T cell receptor beta chains derived from one specimen sequenced in a study of blood T cell repertoires in COVID-19. Method: immunoSEQ multiplex PCR; TCRdb's copy keeps in-frame clones and lacks some. The sample includes around 230,000 clones, roughly 87% of them seen just once. The sample was PBMCs or T cells enriched from blood (not recorded which). All receptors derive from a man aged 18 to 30 with acute COVID-19.

The chain carries TRBV9 and TRBJ2-7, with D maybe TRBD1 (5 bases). Looked up from germline, CDR1 is SGDLS and CDR2 is YYNGEE. The V end lost 4 bases, the J end lost 4 bases, and 21 bases lay between the germline ends. The CDR3 has 16 residues. The CDR3: CASSPSRGTATYEQYF. DNA of the CDR3: TGTGCCAGCAGCCCAAGTAGGGGAACCGCGACGTACGAGCAGTACTTC.

The chain uses TRBV11-2 and TRBJ1-4, with TRBD1 identical over 8 bases. Losses at the gene ends were 2 bases for V and 5 bases for J; bases not matched to a gene: 10. CDR3 length: 17 amino acids. Per the germline V gene, CDR1 is SGHAT and CDR2 is FQNNGV. The CDR3 sequence is CASSLYPGGTGNEKLFF. For the CDR3, the DNA is TGTGCCAGCAGCTTATACCCCGGGGGGACAGGAAATGAAAAACTGTTTTTT.

V is TRBV27 and J is TRBJ2-1; D may be TRBD2 (6 bases). The CDR3 length is 13 residues. Trimming took off 4 bases at V and 4 bases at J, with 8 bases between the two ends. CDR1 MNHEY and CDR2 SMNVEV come from the germline V gene (reference sequence). Here the CDR3 DNA reads TGTGCCAGCAGTTGGACTAAATACAATGAGCAGTTCTTC. Translated: CASSWTKYNEQFF.

This clone has only one observation. The chain carries TRBV7-3 and TRBJ2-3, with D perhaps TRBD2 (6 bases). CDR1 and CDR2 (germline): SGHTA, FQGTGA. This CDR3 spans 17 amino acids. V lost 0 bases, J lost 5 bases, and 18 bases lay in between. The CDR3 loop is CASSLTSLLAPGDTQYF. In DNA, the CDR3 is TGTGCCAGCAGCTTAACAAGTTTACTAGCCCCGGGAGATACGCAGTATTTT. Together with reference TRBV7-3 and TRBJ2-3, the CDR3 gives the full variable domain: GAGVSQTPSNKVTEKGKYVELRCDPISGHTALYWYRQSLGQGPEFLIYFQGTGAADDSGLPNDRFFAVRPEGSVSTLKIQRTERGDSAVYLCASSLTSLLAPGDTQYFGPGTRLTVL.

The chain is built from TRBV24-1 and TRBJ2-1; TRBD1 might be the D (6 bases). The V end lost 3 bases, the J end lost 4 bases, and 18 bases lay between the germline ends. Germline CDR1 is KGHDR and CDR2 is SFDVKD. The CDR3 has 17 amino acids. CDR3 in amino acids: CATSDTPDSLIYNEQFF. CDR3 nucleotides: TGTGCCACCAGTGATACCCCGGACAGCCTCATTTACAATGAGCAGTTCTTC.

J is TRBJ2-7 and V is TRBV3-1 (or the pseudogene TRBV3-2); D perhaps matches TRBD1 (5 bases). Germline CDR1 and CDR2: LGHDT and YNNKEL (reference sequence). This CDR3 is 16 amino acids long. Trimming cost V 0 bases and J 2 bases, with 14 bases left between them. The CDR3 DNA reads as TGTGCCAGCAGCCAAGATCTAGGGGTTGGGACCTACGAGCAGTACTTC. It yields the protein CASSQDLGVGTYEQYF.

The chain employs TRBV4-3 and TRBJ1-1, with 10 bases that match TRBD1. Germline V gives CDR1 LGHNA, CDR2 YSLEER. V dropped 0 bases and J dropped 6; count of bases not matched to a gene: 1. The CDR3 extends over 14 amino acids. The CDR3 spells CASSQEDRGSEAFF. The CDR3 DNA follows: TGCGCCAGCAGCCAAGAGGACAGGGGGTCTGAAGCTTTCTTT.

V usage is TRBV28 and J usage is TRBJ2-7, with 7 nucleotides matching TRBD1. The CDR3 runs to 14 residues. J was trimmed by 3 bases and V by 5 bases; bases with no gene match: 7. CDR1 and CDR2 from the germline V gene are MDHEN and SYDVKM. CDR3: CASSVPGTDYEQYF. The CDR3 region has the DNA TGTGCCAGCAGTGTCCCGGGGACAGACTACGAGCAGTACTTC.

The chain uses TRBV6-5 and TRBJ1-3; TRBD1 aligns across 8 bases. V was pared by 0 bases and J by 7 bases, with 5 bases of the junction left unmatched. CDR3 length: 15 amino acids. Germline assignment: CDR1 MNHEY and CDR2 SVGAGI. CDR3 sequence (DNA): TGTGCCAGCAGTTACTCGAGCAGGGGGCACAACACCATATATTTT. Translation: CASSYSSRGHNTIYF.

This chain uses TRBV19 with TRBJ2-2; 8 bases agree with TRBD1. The CDR3 covers 16 residues. Germline CDR1 and CDR2: LNHDA and SQIVND (reference sequence). V shed 4 bases, J shed 6 bases, and the junction held 10 bases outside the gene matches. CDR3 in amino acids: CASSTTPGQAAGELFF. CDR3 nucleotides: TGTGCCAGTAGTACTACCCCGGGACAGGCGGCCGGGGAGCTGTTTTTT.

This clone was seen just once. The chain employs TRBV5-1 and TRBJ2-5; 8 bases align to TRBD1. Germline loops: CDR1 SGHRS, CDR2 YFSETQ. The CDR3 sequence is 17 residues long. The ends lost 3 bases at V and 4 bases at J; junction bases unmatched: 14. The CDR3 sequence: CASSSESQGAYRETQYF. In DNA form, the CDR3 reads TGCGCCAGCAGCTCAGAATCTCAGGGGGCGTATAGAGAGACCCAGTACTTC.

The V call is TRBV11-2, the J call TRBJ2-5; 12 bases map to TRBD1. The CDR3 is 14 amino acids. Trimming removed 5 bases from V and 5 bases from J; junction bases left unmatched: 3. Germline CDR1 is SGHAT and CDR2 is FQNNGV. The CDR3, as DNA: TGTGCCAGCAGCACGGGACAGGGGGCCGAGACCCAGTACTTC. Its translation: CASSTGQGAETQYF.

The V gene is TRBV3-1 (or the pseudogene TRBV3-2), the J gene TRBJ2-7; TRBD1 agrees at 12 bases. The CDR3 runs to 15 residues. Germline-derived CDR1 and CDR2 are LGHDT and YNNKEL (reference sequence). V trimming: 1 base; J trimming: 7 bases; junction bases outside the gene matches: 5. CDR3 nucleotide sequence: TGTGCCAGCAGCCAAGTGGGACAGGGGGCTCGGGAGCAGTACTTC. It translates to CASSQVGQGAREQYF.

This rearrangement joins TRBV9 to TRBJ2-2; D may be TRBD2 (6 bases). The length of the CDR3 is 17 residues. With 2 bases removed from V and 0 bases from J, the gap between germline ends came to 14 bases. Germline CDR1 SGDLS, CDR2 YYNGEE. The CDR3 bases are TGTGCCAGCAGCGTCTATAGCGGAGCGGCGAACACCGGGGAGCTGTTTTTT. Protein sequence: CASSVYSGAANTGELFF. Full variable domain (outside the CDR3, taken from reference TRBV9 and TRBJ2-2): DSGVTQTPKHLITATGQRVTLRCSPRSGDLSVYWYQQSLDQGLQFLIQYYNGEERAKGNILERFSAQQFPDLHSELNLSSLELGDSALYFCASSVYSGAANTGELFFGEGSRLTVL.

The gene calls are TRBV28 and TRBJ1-1; possible D gene TRBD1, 6 bases. The CDR3 is 14 residues long. The V end was cut by 8 bases, the J end by 0 bases, with 13 bases between. CDR1 is MDHEN, CDR2 SYDVKM, per germline. Here the CDR3 DNA reads TGTGCCAGCTCAAACAGGGCCTTGAACACTGAAGCTTTCTTT. Its protein is CASSNRALNTEAFF.

This clone was seen many times. V is TRBV7-9 and J is TRBJ2-3; weak D call: TRBD1 (6 bases). Germline lookup yields CDR1 SEHNR and CDR2 FQNEAQ (reference sequence). The CDR3 runs to 15 residues. V gave up 1 base and J gave up 3 bases, with 11 bases separating them. As DNA, the CDR3 is TGTGCCAGCAGCTTAGACCAGGACAGAACAGATACGCAGTATTTT. It is translated as CASSLDQDRTDTQYF.

The V and J genes are TRBV9 and TRBJ2-1, with TRBD2 matching 14 bases. Germline V CDR1 and CDR2: SGDLS, YYNGEE. With 0 bases clipped from V and 7 bases from J, the junction kept 3 bases outside the gene matches. The CDR3 sequence is 16 residues long. In DNA, the CDR3 is TGTGCCAGCAGCGTAGATTGGACTAGCGGGAGGAATGAGCAGTTCTTC. Its translation is CASSVDWTSGRNEQFF.

This chain connects TRBV29-1 to TRBJ2-3; TRBD1 is a possible D gene (7 bases). From germline, CDR1 is SQVTM and CDR2 ANQGSEA. Between the trimmed V and J ends, which lost 7 bases and 3 bases, there was a span of 11 bases. The CDR3 contains 12 residues. The CDR3 spells CSGAGQTDTQYF. In nucleotides, the CDR3 is TGCAGCGGTGCGGGACAGACAGATACGCAGTATTTT.

CDR3 loop: CASRRLAGEYNEQFF. The CDR3 nucleotides read TGTGCCAGCAGAAGACTAGCGGGAGAATACAATGAGCAGTTCTTC. The V call is TRBV6-4, the J call TRBJ2-1, with 12 bases lining up with TRBD2. The CDR3 sequence is 15 residues long. The germline V gene encodes CDR1 MRHNA and CDR2 SNTAGT. J lost 4 bases, V lost 6 bases, and 4 bases had no gene match.

J is TRBJ2-2 and V is TRBV6-4; D gene uncertain. The V end was cut by 6 bases, the J end by 3 bases, with 11 bases between. The CDR3 loop spans 14 amino acids. Germline V gives CDR1 MRHNA, CDR2 SNTAGT. The CDR3 region is CASSDSLDTGELFF. The CDR3, as DNA: TGTGCCAGCAGCGATAGTTTGGACACCGGGGAGCTGTTTTTT.

The chain links TRBV28 to TRBJ2-7; 12 bases are a match to TRBD1. The CDR3 has 15 amino acids. Trimming took 8 bases from V and 7 from J; bases not matched to a gene: 12. Germline CDR1 reads MDHEN; CDR2 reads SYDVKM. CDR3 bases: TGTGCCAGCTCTAGCTCGGGACAGGGGGCGCGGGAGCAGTACTTC. Protein: CASSSSGQGAREQYF.

This rearrangement joins TRBV7-9 to TRBJ2-4, with 8 bases matching TRBD1. This CDR3 contains 18 residues. V gave up 3 bases and J gave up 3 bases; unmatched junction bases: 13. CDR1 and CDR2 (germline): SEHNR, FQNEAQ (reference sequence). The CDR3 sequence is CASSFSTDRGFVKNIQYF. CDR3 DNA: TGTGCCAGCAGCTTTTCCACCGACAGGGGTTTTGTCAAAAACATTCAGTACTTC.

The chain joins TRBV4-1 to TRBJ2-1, with D perhaps matching TRBD1 (5 bases). Trimming shortened V by 3 bases and J by 2 bases, and 14 bases separated the two germline ends. The CDR3 totals 16 residues. Germline V gene data show CDR1 as MGHRA and CDR2 as YSYEKL. The CDR3 DNA reads TGCGCCAGCAGCCAGGGCGAGAAGGGGACCTACAATGAGCAGTTCTTC. This translates into CASSQGEKGTYNEQFF.

The rearrangement joins TRBV19 to TRBJ1-4; 8 positions match TRBD1. V lost 5 bases and J lost 5; bases outside the gene matches: 7. Per the germline V gene, CDR1 is LNHDA and CDR2 is SQIVND (reference sequence). The length of the CDR3 is 15 residues. The CDR3 here is CASSPRGQVNEKLFF. The CDR3 DNA is TGTGCCAGTAGTCCGCGGGGACAGGTGAATGAAAAACTGTTTTTT.

This clone appeared a single time. The J gene is TRBJ1-2, the V gene TRBV5-1; D is uncertain. Germline assignment: CDR1 SGHRS and CDR2 YFSETQ. The germline V and J ends were trimmed by 0 bases and 3 bases, with 9 bases remaining between them. This CDR3 comprises 14 residues. For the CDR3, the DNA is TGCGCCAGCAGCTTGGGGGTGAGCGACTATGGCTACACCTTC. This encodes CASSLGVSDYGYTF.

The chain employs TRBV6-1 and TRBJ1-3; D gene uncertain. Between the trimmed V and J ends, which lost 6 bases and 4 bases, there was a span of 10 bases. The germline V gene has CDR1 MNHNS and CDR2 SASEGT. The CDR3 length is 13 residues. The CDR3 loop is CASRANTGNTIYF. CDR3 DNA: TGTGCCAGCAGGGCCAATACGGGAAACACCATATATTTT.

The chain has TRBV23-1 and TRBJ2-7; 7 bases match TRBD1. Being an ORF, TRBV23-1 has a function that is uncertain. The CDR3 has 15 residues. V lost 0 bases to trimming and J lost 0 bases; unmatched junction nucleotides: 2. The CDR3 protein is CASSQSTGSSYEQYF. CDR3 DNA sequence: TGCGCCAGCAGTCAATCGACAGGGTCCTCCTACGAGCAGTACTTC.

The chain couples TRBV5-1 to TRBJ1-2, with 7 bases aligning to TRBD1. The CDR3 extends over 15 amino acids. Germline-derived CDR1 and CDR2 are SGHRS and YFSETQ. V lost 4 bases, J lost 4 bases, and 10 bases stayed unmatched. CDR3 region: CASSLGQVLSYGYTF. The CDR3, as DNA: TGCGCCAGCAGCCTAGGACAGGTACTCAGCTATGGCTACACCTTC.

The V call is TRBV28, the J call TRBJ1-5; D is perhaps TRBD1 (6 bases). The CDR3 spans 15 residues. The germline V and J ends were trimmed by 6 bases and 7 bases, with 19 bases remaining between them. Germline lookup yields CDR1 MDHEN and CDR2 SYDVKM. In DNA form, the CDR3 reads TGTGCCAGCAGCCAACAGGGAACGATGCGGCAGCCCCAGCATTTT. This translates into CASSQQGTMRQPQHF.

The chain links TRBV5-4 to TRBJ2-3; TRBD1 is a possible D gene (5 bases). Germline V CDR1 and CDR2: SGHNT, YYREEE (reference sequence). The germline V and J ends were trimmed by 0 bases and 6 bases, with 17 bases remaining between them. This CDR3 has 16 residues. CDR3 sequence reads: CASSLAVQVQMDTQYF. The CDR3 region has the DNA TGTGCCAGCAGCTTGGCCGTACAGGTCCAGATGGATACGCAGTATTTT.